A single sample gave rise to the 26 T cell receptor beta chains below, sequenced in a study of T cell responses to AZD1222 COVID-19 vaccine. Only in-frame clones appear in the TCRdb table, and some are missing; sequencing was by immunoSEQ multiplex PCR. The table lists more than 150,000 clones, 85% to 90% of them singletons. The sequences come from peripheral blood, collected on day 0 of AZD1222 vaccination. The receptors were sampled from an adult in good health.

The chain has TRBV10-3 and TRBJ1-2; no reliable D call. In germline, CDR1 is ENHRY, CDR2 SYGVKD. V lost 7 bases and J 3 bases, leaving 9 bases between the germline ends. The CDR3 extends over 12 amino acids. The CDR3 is CAINRVYYGYTF. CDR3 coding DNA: TGTGCCATCAATAGGGTTTACTATGGCTACACCTTC.

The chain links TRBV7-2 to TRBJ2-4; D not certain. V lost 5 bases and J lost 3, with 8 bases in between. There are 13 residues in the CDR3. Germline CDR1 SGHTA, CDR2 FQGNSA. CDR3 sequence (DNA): TGTGCCAGCAGCCCCCAAGTCAAAAACATTCAGTACTTC. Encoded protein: CASSPQVKNIQYF.

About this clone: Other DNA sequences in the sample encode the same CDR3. DNA of the CDR3: TGTGCCAGCAGTGAACGTAGCAATCAGCCCCAGCATTTT. This encodes CASSERSNQPQHF. The chain links TRBV6-1 to TRBJ1-5, with no clear D. V gave up 2 bases and J gave up 0 bases, with 2 bases separating them. The germline V gene has CDR1 MNHNS and CDR2 SASEGT. CDR3 size: 13 residues.

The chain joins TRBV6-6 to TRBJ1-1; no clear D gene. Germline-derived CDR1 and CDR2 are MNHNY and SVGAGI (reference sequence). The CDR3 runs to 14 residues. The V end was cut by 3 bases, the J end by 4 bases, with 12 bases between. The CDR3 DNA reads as TGTGCCAGCAGTTATAGGCCCGAGGGCACTGAAGCTTTCTTT. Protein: CASSYRPEGTEAFF.

The CDR3 sequence: CASSLGTESTDTQYF. Written as DNA, the CDR3 is TGTGCCAGCAGCTTAGGGACTGAGAGCACAGATACGCAGTATTTT. The chain is built from TRBV7-9 and TRBJ2-3, with D possibly matching TRBD2 (5 bases). Germline V lookup: CDR1 SEHNR, CDR2 FQNEAQ (reference sequence). The ends were cut back, 1 base at V and 0 bases at J, with 8 bases in the middle. CDR3 size: 15 residues.

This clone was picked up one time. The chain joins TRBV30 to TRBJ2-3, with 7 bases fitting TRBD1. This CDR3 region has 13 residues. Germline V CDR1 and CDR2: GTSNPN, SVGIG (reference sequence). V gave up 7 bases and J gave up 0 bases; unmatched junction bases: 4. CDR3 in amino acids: CALGQISTDTQYF. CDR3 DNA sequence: TGTGCCTTGGGACAGATAAGCACAGATACGCAGTATTTT.

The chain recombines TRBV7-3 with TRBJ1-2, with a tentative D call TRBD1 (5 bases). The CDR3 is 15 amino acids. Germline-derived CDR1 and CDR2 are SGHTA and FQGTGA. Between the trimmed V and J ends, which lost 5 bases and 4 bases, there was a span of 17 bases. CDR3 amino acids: CASSPGERQGYGYTF. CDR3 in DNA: TGTGCCAGCAGCCCCGGAGAGAGGCAGGGCTATGGCTACACCTTC.

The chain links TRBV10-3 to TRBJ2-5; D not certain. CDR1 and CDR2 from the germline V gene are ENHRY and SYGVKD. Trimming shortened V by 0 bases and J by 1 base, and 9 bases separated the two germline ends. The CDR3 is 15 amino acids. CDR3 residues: CAISESQRTQETQYF. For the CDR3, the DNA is TGTGCCATCAGTGAGTCGCAGCGAACCCAAGAGACCCAGTACTTC.

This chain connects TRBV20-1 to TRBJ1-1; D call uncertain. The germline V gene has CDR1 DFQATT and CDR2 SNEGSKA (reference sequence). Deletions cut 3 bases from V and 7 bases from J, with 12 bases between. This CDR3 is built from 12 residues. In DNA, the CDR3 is TGCAGTGCTAGTGGGCGGTGGTTTGAAGCTTTCTTT. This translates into CSASGRWFEAFF.

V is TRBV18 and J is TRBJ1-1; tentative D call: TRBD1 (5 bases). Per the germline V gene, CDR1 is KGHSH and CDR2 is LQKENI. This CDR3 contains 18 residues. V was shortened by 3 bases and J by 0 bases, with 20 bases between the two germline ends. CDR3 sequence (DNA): TGTGCCAGCTCACCCGGCCTCTGGGCCGGGACGGTGAACACTGAAGCTTTCTTT. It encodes CASSPGLWAGTVNTEAFF.

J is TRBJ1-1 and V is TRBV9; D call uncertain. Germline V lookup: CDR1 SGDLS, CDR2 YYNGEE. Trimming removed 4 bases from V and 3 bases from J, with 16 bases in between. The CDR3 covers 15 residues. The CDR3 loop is CASSQPSSLDTEAFF. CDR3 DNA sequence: TGTGCCAGCAGCCAACCTTCCTCGTTGGACACTGAAGCTTTCTTT.

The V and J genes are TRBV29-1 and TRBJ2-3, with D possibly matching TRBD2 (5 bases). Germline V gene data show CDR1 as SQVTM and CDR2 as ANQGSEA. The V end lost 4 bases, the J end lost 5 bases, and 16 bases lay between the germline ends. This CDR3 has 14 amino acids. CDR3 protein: CSVGQRDNGDTQYF. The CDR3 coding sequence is TGCAGCGTTGGCCAGAGGGATAACGGAGATACGCAGTATTTT.

CDR3 residues: CASSRGADYGYTF. The CDR3 region has the DNA TGTGCCAGCAGCCGCGGCGCGGACTATGGCTACACCTTC. This chain links TRBV3-1 (or the pseudogene TRBV3-2) with TRBJ1-2; the D is unclear. Per the germline V gene, CDR1 is LGHDT and CDR2 is YNNKEL (reference sequence). CDR3 length equals 13 residues. The germline V and J ends were trimmed by 4 bases and 3 bases, with 9 bases remaining between them.

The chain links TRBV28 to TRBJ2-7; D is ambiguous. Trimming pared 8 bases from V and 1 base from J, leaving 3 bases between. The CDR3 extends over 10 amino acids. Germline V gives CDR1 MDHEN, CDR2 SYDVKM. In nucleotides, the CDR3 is TGTGCCAGCTTTTCCTACGAGCAGTACTTC. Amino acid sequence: CASFSYEQYF.

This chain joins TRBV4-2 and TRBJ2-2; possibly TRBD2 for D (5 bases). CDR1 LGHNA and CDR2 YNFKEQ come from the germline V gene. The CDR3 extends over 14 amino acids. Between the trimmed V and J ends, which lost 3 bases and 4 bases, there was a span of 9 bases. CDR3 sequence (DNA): TGTGCCAGCAGCCAGGACGGACTCACCGGGGAGCTGTTTTTT. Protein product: CASSQDGLTGELFF.

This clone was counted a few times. CDR3 loop: CASSLRADNEKLFF. The CDR3 DNA follows: TGTGCCAGCAGCTTAAGGGCAGATAATGAAAAACTGTTTTTT. The genes are TRBV7-2 and TRBJ1-4; D is undetermined. The CDR3 has 14 amino acids. Germline V lookup: CDR1 SGHTA, CDR2 FQGNSA. V lost 2 bases and J lost 4, with 8 bases in between.

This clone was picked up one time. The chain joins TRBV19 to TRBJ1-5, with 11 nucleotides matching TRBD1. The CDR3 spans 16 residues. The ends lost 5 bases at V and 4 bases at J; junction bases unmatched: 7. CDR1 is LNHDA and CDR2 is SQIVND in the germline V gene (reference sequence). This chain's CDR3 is CASSSDRGRLNQPQHF. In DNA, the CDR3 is TGTGCCAGTAGTTCGGACAGGGGGCGCTTAAATCAGCCCCAGCATTTT.

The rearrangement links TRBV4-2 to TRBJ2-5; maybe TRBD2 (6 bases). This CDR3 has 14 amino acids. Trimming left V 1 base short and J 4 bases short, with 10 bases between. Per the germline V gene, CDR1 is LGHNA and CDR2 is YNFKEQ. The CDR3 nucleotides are TGTGCCAGCAGCCAAGCCGGGGGAGGAGAGACCCAGTACTTC. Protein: CASSQAGGGETQYF.

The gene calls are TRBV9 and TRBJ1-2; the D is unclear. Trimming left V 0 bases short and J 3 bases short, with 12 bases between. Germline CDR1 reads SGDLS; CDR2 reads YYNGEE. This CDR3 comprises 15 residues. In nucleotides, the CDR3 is TGTGCCAGCAGCGTAGACCTACGCATTTACTATGGCTACACCTTC. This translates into CASSVDLRIYYGYTF.

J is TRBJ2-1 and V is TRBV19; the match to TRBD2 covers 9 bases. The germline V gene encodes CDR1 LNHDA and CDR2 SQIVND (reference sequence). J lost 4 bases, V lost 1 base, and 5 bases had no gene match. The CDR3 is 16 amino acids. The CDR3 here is CASSIGASGIYNEQFF. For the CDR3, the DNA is TGTGCCAGTAGTATAGGCGCTAGCGGGATATACAATGAGCAGTTCTTC.

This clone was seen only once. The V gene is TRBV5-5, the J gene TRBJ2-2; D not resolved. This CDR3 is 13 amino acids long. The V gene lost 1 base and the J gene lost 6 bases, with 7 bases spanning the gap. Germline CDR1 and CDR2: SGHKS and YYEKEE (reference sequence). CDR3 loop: CASSLWESGELFF. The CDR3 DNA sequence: TGTGCCAGCAGCTTGTGGGAATCCGGGGAGCTGTTTTTT.

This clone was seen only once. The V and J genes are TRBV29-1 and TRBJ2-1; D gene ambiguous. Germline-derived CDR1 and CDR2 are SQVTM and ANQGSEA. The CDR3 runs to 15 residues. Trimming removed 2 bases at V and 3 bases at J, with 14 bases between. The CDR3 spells CSVESQVAFYNEQFF. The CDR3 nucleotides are TGCAGCGTTGAATCCCAAGTAGCATTCTACAATGAGCAGTTCTTC.

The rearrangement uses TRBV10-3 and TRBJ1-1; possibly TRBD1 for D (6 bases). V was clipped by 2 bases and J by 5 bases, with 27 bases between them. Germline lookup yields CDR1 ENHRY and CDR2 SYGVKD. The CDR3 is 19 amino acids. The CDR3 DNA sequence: TGTGCCATCAGTGAGGGCCGCGGGGGGAGAGGGGGAAAGACAACTGAAGCTTTCTTT. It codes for CAISEGRGGRGGKTTEAFF.

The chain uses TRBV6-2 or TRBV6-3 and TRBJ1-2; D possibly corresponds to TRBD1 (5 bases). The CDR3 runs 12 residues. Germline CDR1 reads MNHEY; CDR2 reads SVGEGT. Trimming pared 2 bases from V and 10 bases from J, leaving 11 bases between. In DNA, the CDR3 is TGTGCCAGCAGTTACGGGGGAGGGATCTACACCTTC. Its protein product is CASSYGGGIYTF.

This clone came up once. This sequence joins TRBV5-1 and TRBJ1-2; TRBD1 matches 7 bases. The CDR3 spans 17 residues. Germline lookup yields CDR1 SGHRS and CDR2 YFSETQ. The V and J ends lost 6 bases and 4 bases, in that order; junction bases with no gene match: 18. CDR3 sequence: CASTHTHRQGIGYGYTF. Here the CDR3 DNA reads TGCGCCAGCACCCACACACACCGACAGGGCATCGGCTATGGCTACACCTTC. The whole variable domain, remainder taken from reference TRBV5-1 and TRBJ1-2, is KAGVTQTPRYLIKTRGQQVTLSCSPISGHRSVSWYQQTPGQGLQFLFEYFSETQRNKGNFPGRFSGRQFSNSRSEMNVSTLELGDSALYLCASTHTHRQGIGYGYTFGSGTRLTVV.

CDR3 sequence (DNA): TGTGCCAGCAGCACATCCGGGATTAACTATGGCTACACCTTC. It is translated as CASSTSGINYGYTF. V and J are TRBV28 and TRBJ1-2; no clear D. Trimming pared 6 bases from V and 1 base from J, leaving 12 bases between. The CDR3 length is 14 residues. CDR1 is MDHEN and CDR2 is SYDVKM in the germline V gene.